This TCR beta chain derives from a study of control samples from healthy donors and cancer patients. CDR3 length: 13 amino acids. Germline CDR1 SNHLY, CDR2 FYNNEI. The V gene lost 5 bases and the J gene lost 8 bases, with 15 bases spanning the gap. TCRdb's table, derived via immunoSEQ multiplex PCR, lists solely in-frame clones and lacks some. The repertoire holds over 100,000 clones, with about 89% as singletons. The TCR comes from a woman aged 45-59 years in good health. The sample consisted of blood. The V call is TRBV2, the J call TRBJ1-2; no definite D call. The CDR3 reads CASSSPPGGGYTF. CDR3 in DNA: TGTGCCAGCAGTTCCCCACCAGGAGGCGGCTACACCTTC.